Shown below are 32 T cell receptor beta chains from a single sample sequenced in a study of monozygotic twins with inflammatory bowel disease. Each CDR3 protein gets one entry in TCRdb, which reprocessed the 5' RACE reads and gives no DNA. Recorded for this sample: about 420,000 distinct CDR3 sequences. The sample comprised blood. These receptors all come from a human donor with ulcerative colitis or Crohn's disease, or a healthy co-twin of an affected twin (not recorded which).

CDR3 sequence reads: CASSLPQLAGGFDGELFF. V and J are TRBV28 and TRBJ2-2; the TRBD2 assignment by TCRdb is unverifiable without DNA. The germline V gene encodes CDR1 MDHEN and CDR2 SYDVKM. The CDR3 length is 18 residues.

The chain joins TRBV30 to TRBJ1-1. Germline V gives CDR1 GTSNPN, CDR2 SVGIG (reference sequence). The CDR3 runs 13 residues. This chain's CDR3 is CAWSVRQGAEAFF.

This chain joins TRBV12-3 or TRBV12-4 and TRBJ2-7; TCRdb calls TRBD2, which cannot be checked without DNA. This CDR3 has 18 residues. CDR3: CASSPQSGRPYLFYEQYF.

The V and J genes are TRBV4-1 and TRBJ1-5; TCRdb's D call, TRBD1, is unchecked because there is no DNA. Germline V CDR1 and CDR2: MGHRA, YSYEKL. The CDR3 is 14 residues long. CDR3: CASSQDLPGLAQHF.

This chain links TRBV15 with TRBJ1-3. The CDR3 totals 11 residues. The germline CDR1 and CDR2 sequences are LNHNV and YYDKDF (reference sequence). The CDR3 reads CATRNGNTIYF.

The chain employs TRBV6-6 and TRBJ1-1; TCRdb gives TRBD1 as the D gene, but with no DNA this cannot be confirmed. The CDR3 is 12 amino acids. Germline CDR1 MNHNY, CDR2 SVGAGI (reference sequence). The CDR3 sequence: CASSSTDTEAFF.

V usage is TRBV7-9 and J usage is TRBJ2-7; the D call from TCRdb, TRBD1, cannot be confirmed without DNA. The CDR3 totals 15 residues. Germline V gene sequence: CDR1 SEHNR, CDR2 FQNEAQ (reference sequence). CDR3 in amino acids: CASSLSRDRGREISF.

The chain combines TRBV19 with TRBJ2-7; the TCRdb call, TRBD1, lacks DNA for checking. Germline CDR1 is LNHDA and CDR2 is SQIVND (reference sequence). The CDR3 spans 15 residues. CDR3 sequence reads: CASSSWRQGKGEQYF.

The rearrangement uses TRBV14 and TRBJ1-1. CDR3 length: 13 amino acids. CDR1 SGHDN and CDR2 FVKESK come from the germline V gene. The CDR3 sequence: CASSQKWLTEAFF.

The chain links TRBV20-1 to TRBJ1-1; TCRdb picks TRBD1, but there is no DNA to check that call. The CDR3 totals 14 residues. CDR1 is DFQATT, CDR2 SNEGSKA, per germline (reference sequence). CDR3 region: CSASFGGGNTEAFF.

The CDR3 reads CSASEPLNKKETQYF. The chain joins TRBV20-1 to TRBJ2-5. This CDR3 comprises 15 residues. Germline values: CDR1 DFQATT, CDR2 SNEGSKA (reference sequence).

This chain uses TRBV6-2 or TRBV6-3 with TRBJ2-1; lacking DNA, the TRBD1 call made by TCRdb goes unchecked. This CDR3 region has 13 residues. Germline V gene sequence: CDR1 MNHEY, CDR2 SVGEGT. The CDR3 loop is CASSPGVDNEQFF.

The genes are TRBV11-2 and TRBJ2-5; there is no DNA to check the TCRdb D call of TRBD2. The CDR3 totals 14 residues. Looked up from germline, CDR1 is SGHAT and CDR2 is FQNNGV. This CDR3 is CASSPSGGSETQYF.

The chain is built from TRBV5-1 and TRBJ1-1; TCRdb's D call of TRBD1 is untestable without DNA. Germline V CDR1 and CDR2: SGHRS, YFSETQ. This CDR3 contains 16 residues. CDR3 amino acids: CASSLPEGTGIVEAFF.

The chain is built from TRBV15 and TRBJ2-7. The CDR3 length is 14 residues. Germline loops: CDR1 LNHNV, CDR2 YYDKDF (reference sequence). CDR3: CATSRAASGYEQYF. The full variable domain, rest sourced from reference TRBV15 and TRBJ2-7, is DAMVIQNPRYQVTQFGKPVTLSCSQTLNHNVMYWYQQKSSQAPKLLFHYYDKDFNNEADTPDNFQSRRPNTSFCFLDIRSPGLGDTAMYLCATSRAASGYEQYFGPGTRLTVT.

CDR3: CSATGTVYEQYF. The V gene is TRBV20-1, the J gene TRBJ2-7; the D call of TRBD2 rests on TCRdb alone, since no DNA is present to check it. CDR1 and CDR2 (germline): DFQATT, SNEGSKA (reference sequence). CDR3 length: 12 amino acids.

V gene TRBV5-1 combines with J gene TRBJ2-7; without DNA, the TCRdb call of TRBD1 cannot be checked. This CDR3 comprises 15 residues. Looked up from germline, CDR1 is SGHRS and CDR2 is YFSETQ. The CDR3 loop is CASSLPGQISYEQYF.

The rearrangement joins TRBV18 to TRBJ1-1; the D call of TRBD1 rests on TCRdb alone, since no DNA is present to check it. The CDR3 totals 13 residues. Germline V gene data show CDR1 as KGHSH and CDR2 as LQKENI. The CDR3 loop reads CASSPRDRGEAFF.

J is TRBJ2-1 and V is TRBV11-2. There are 13 residues in the CDR3. Germline assignment: CDR1 SGHAT and CDR2 FQNNGV. The CDR3: CASSLLASNEQFF.

The chain couples TRBV20-1 to TRBJ2-1; TCRdb's assignment of TRBD2 cannot be checked, as there is no DNA. From germline, CDR1 is DFQATT and CDR2 SNEGSKA (reference sequence). The CDR3 contains 15 residues. CDR3 sequence: CSASGTSGTYNEQFF.

The V and J genes are TRBV10-2 and TRBJ1-1; TCRdb calls TRBD1, which cannot be checked without DNA. CDR1 and CDR2 from the germline V gene are WSHSY and SAAADI. The CDR3 is 15 residues long. CDR3 region: CASSEGDRGNTEAFF.

The chain has TRBV5-1 and TRBJ1-6. CDR3 size: 15 residues. Germline CDR1 SGHRS, CDR2 YFSETQ. CDR3 in amino acids: CASSLIAGLNSPLHF. Full variable domain (missing parts from reference TRBV5-1 and TRBJ1-6): KAGVTQTPRYLIKTRGQQVTLSCSPISGHRSVSWYQQTPGQGLQFLFEYFSETQRNKGNFPGRFSGRQFSNSRSEMNVSTLELGDSALYLCASSLIAGLNSPLHFGNGTRLTVT.

The chain recombines TRBV7-8 with TRBJ2-1; TCRdb indicates TRBD2, and absent DNA this call remains unverified. There are 15 residues in the CDR3. Germline loops: CDR1 SGHVS, CDR2 FQNEAQ. CDR3 protein: CASTPGGGSYNEQFF. The full variable domain, completed using reference TRBV7-8 and TRBJ2-1, is GAGVSQSPRYKVAKRGQDVALRCDPISGHVSLFWYQQALGQGPEFLTYFQNEAQLDKSGLPSDRFFAERPEGSVSTLKIQRTQQEDSAVYLCASTPGGGSYNEQFFGPGTRLTVL.

The chain is built from TRBV4-1 and TRBJ2-5; TCRdb lists TRBD2, though no DNA is available to test this call. Germline-derived CDR1 and CDR2 are MGHRA and YSYEKL. The CDR3 totals 15 residues. CDR3 sequence reads: CASSQPGTLQETQYF.

The V gene is TRBV20-1, the J gene TRBJ2-1; TCRdb designates TRBD1, a call that cannot be tested without DNA. Germline values: CDR1 DFQATT, CDR2 SNEGSKA (reference sequence). The CDR3 sequence is 13 residues long. The CDR3 here is CSAPGQGSSEQFF.

This chain uses TRBV12-3 or TRBV12-4 with TRBJ2-1; TCRdb outputs TRBD1, but without DNA this stays unchecked. The CDR3 sequence is 13 residues long. CDR3 loop: CASYTGTPENRFF.

This rearrangement joins TRBV29-1 to TRBJ1-2; TCRdb returns TRBD1, unconfirmable since there is no DNA. The CDR3 is 15 residues long. Germline V gives CDR1 SQVTM, CDR2 ANQGSEA. The CDR3 loop is CSVEEGRGQVWGYTF.

The chain couples TRBV27 to TRBJ1-3. Germline assignment: CDR1 MNHEY and CDR2 SMNVEV (reference sequence). The CDR3 is made up of 17 amino acids. The chain's CDR3 is CASSFPTMRKTLNTIYF.

The chain joins TRBV5-6 to TRBJ1-2; with no DNA, the TCRdb D assignment of TRBD1 cannot be verified. Germline CDR1 and CDR2: SGHDT and YYEEEE. CDR3 length equals 16 residues. CDR3 loop: CASSPGTARSGYGYTF.

This chain connects TRBV13 to TRBJ2-7; TCRdb gives TRBD1 as the D gene, but with no DNA this cannot be confirmed. The CDR3 has 14 amino acids. Germline V gene data show CDR1 as PRHDT and CDR2 as FYEKMQ (reference sequence). The CDR3 protein is CASSPRSVSYEQYF.

The chain is built from TRBV12-3 or TRBV12-4 and TRBJ2-2. The CDR3 has 15 residues. The CDR3 is CASSLFASNTGELFF.

V and J are TRBV10-3 and TRBJ2-7. The CDR3 runs to 14 residues. Germline V CDR1 and CDR2: ENHRY, SYGVKD. The CDR3: CAISVRLPYYEQYF.